The 10 T cell receptor beta chains given below trace back to one sample, sequenced in a study of shared clonotypes between healthy human individuals. The table came from immunoSEQ multiplex PCR; TCRdb's copy has only in-frame clones and leaves some out. Seen here are some 240,000 clones, under 80% observed once, and the top ten hold over 8.5%. The sample comprised memory CD4+ T cells sorted from blood. The subset was: CD45RA-negative fraction. These receptor sequences come from a man aged 25 to 45 in good health.

The V call is TRBV10-1, the J call TRBJ2-1; weak D call: TRBD2 (6 bases). Germline-derived CDR1 and CDR2 are WNHNN and SYGVQD (reference sequence). Trimming removed 7 bases from V and 4 bases from J, with 14 bases in between. This CDR3 comprises 14 residues. The CDR3 nucleotides read TGCGCCAGCAACACCGGGACTTCGTACAATGAGCAGTTCTTC. Translation gives CASNTGTSYNEQFF.

V usage is TRBV11-3 and J usage is TRBJ2-5; weak D call: TRBD1 (5 bases). The V and J ends lost 3 bases and 5 bases respectively, with 10 bases between them. CDR1 and CDR2 from the germline V gene are SGHNT and YENEEA. The CDR3 has 13 residues. The CDR3 loop is CASSFQGSETQYF. In DNA form, the CDR3 reads TGTGCCAGCAGCTTCCAGGGTTCGGAGACCCAGTACTTC.

V usage is TRBV9 and J usage is TRBJ1-3, with unresolved D. The germline CDR1 and CDR2 sequences are SGDLS and YYNGEE. The germline V and J ends were trimmed by 0 bases and 0 bases, with 10 bases remaining between them. The CDR3 is 16 amino acids. The CDR3 here is CASSVAPTGSGNTIYF. Written as DNA, the CDR3 is TGTGCCAGCAGCGTAGCTCCGACGGGCTCTGGAAACACCATATATTTT. The variable domain in full, with the rest retrieved from reference TRBV9 and TRBJ1-3, is DSGVTQTPKHLITATGQRVTLRCSPRSGDLSVYWYQQSLDQGLQFLIQYYNGEERAKGNILERFSAQQFPDLHSELNLSSLELGDSALYFCASSVAPTGSGNTIYFGEGSWLTVV.

This clone has just a few counts. The gene calls are TRBV6-1 and TRBJ2-3; D ambiguous. Trimming cost V 3 bases and J 2 bases, with 15 bases left between them. CDR1 and CDR2 from the germline V gene are MNHNS and SASEGT. CDR3 length equals 16 residues. The CDR3 region has the DNA TGTGCCAGCAGTGATGGACCCCTCATCCTCACAGATACGCAGTATTTT. Its translation: CASSDGPLILTDTQYF.

For this clone: At one boundary the junction diverges from the germline segment, which might be a read error. The chain employs TRBV7-7 and TRBJ2-1, with TRBD2 matching 9 bases. The germline V gene encodes CDR1 SSHAT and CDR2 FNYEAQ (reference sequence). This CDR3 comprises 12 residues. The CDR3 protein is CASSRAGGEQFF. The CDR3 DNA is TGTGCTAGCAGCCGAGCGGGAGGTGAGCAGTTCTTC.

This chain uses TRBV10-2 with TRBJ2-5, with D possibly matching TRBD2 (6 bases). V gave up 8 bases and J gave up 3 bases, with 13 bases separating them. Looked up from germline, CDR1 is WSHSY and CDR2 is SAAADI. This CDR3 contains 13 residues. The CDR3 reads CASRGADKETQYF. CDR3 in DNA: TGCGCCAGCCGCGGGGCAGATAAAGAGACCCAGTACTTC.

This clone was counted only a few times. The rearrangement uses TRBV28 and TRBJ1-5, with a tentative D call TRBD1 (6 bases). Germline V gives CDR1 MDHEN, CDR2 SYDVKM. The CDR3 has 16 residues. Trimming shortened V by 3 bases and J by 0 bases, and 12 bases separated the two germline ends. The CDR3: CASSFRRTVSNQPQHF. In DNA, the CDR3 is TGTGCCAGCAGTTTTAGAAGGACAGTTAGCAATCAGCCCCAGCATTTT.

The sample holds one count of this clone. This chain uses TRBV2 with TRBJ2-3, with D perhaps matching TRBD1 (6 bases). The germline CDR1 and CDR2 sequences are SNHLY and FYNNEI. Trimming removed 4 bases from V and 3 bases from J, with 8 bases in between. The CDR3 has 13 residues. As DNA, the CDR3 is TGTGCCAGCAGTGGACAGGCAACAGATACGCAGTATTTT. Amino acid sequence: CASSGQATDTQYF. Supplemented by reference TRBV2 and TRBJ2-3, the full variable domain reads EPEVTQTPSHQVTQMGQEVILRCVPISNHLYFYWYRQILGQKVEFLVSFYNNEISEKSEIFDDQFSVERPDGSNFTLKIRSTKLEDSAMYFCASSGQATDTQYFGPGTRLTVL.

The gene calls are TRBV6-5 and TRBJ2-7; 12 nucleotides align to TRBD2. Per the germline V gene, CDR1 is MNHEY and CDR2 is SVGAGI. CDR3 length: 15 amino acids. The junction had 8 bases not matched to a gene; V was cut back by 7 bases and J by 4 bases. The CDR3 DNA reads as TGTGCCAGCACTAGGCGACTAGCGGGAGCGTACGAGCAGTACTTC. Its protein is CASTRRLAGAYEQYF.

A word on this clone: Additional DNA sequences in this sample encode the identical CDR3. This rearrangement joins TRBV14 to TRBJ2-5; D may be TRBD1 (6 bases). The germline V gene encodes CDR1 SGHDN and CDR2 FVKESK. The CDR3 is made up of 14 amino acids. V gave up 3 bases and J gave up 4 bases, with 12 bases separating them. CDR3 residues: CASSQGAGAETQYF. CDR3 bases: TGTGCCAGCAGCCAGGGGGCAGGGGCAGAGACCCAGTACTTC. The full variable domain, completed using reference TRBV14 and TRBJ2-5, is EAGVTQFPSHSVIEKGQTVTLRCDPISGHDNLYWYRRVMGKEIKFLLHFVKESKQDESGMPNNRFLAERTGGTYSTLKVQPAELEDSGVYFCASSQGAGAETQYFGPGTRLLVL.